This passage covers 20 T cell receptor beta chains from one sample sequenced in a study of blood T cells in healthy people across ages. The use of a sample-barcoded 5' primer and a J-beta primer mix characterized a second PCR of about 6 to 11 cycles. TCRdb reanalysed the 5' RACE reads using MiXCR and keeps one entry per CDR3 protein. The sample shows about 1.4 million distinct CDR3 sequences, around 59% of them seen only once. Sequences were obtained from blood. These receptors all stem from a young man in good health.

There are a few counts of this clonotype. The CDR3 protein is CASSLNRGNEKLFF. CDR3 sequence (DNA): TGTGCCAGCAGTTTAAACAGGGGGAATGAAAAACTGTTTTTT. The chain recombines TRBV12-3 or TRBV12-4 with TRBJ1-4; 8 nucleotides agree with TRBD1. The length of the CDR3 is 14 residues. V was clipped by 2 bases and J by 5 bases; unmatched bases: 1.

This chain's CDR3 is CASSYRTGSTEAFF. The CDR3, as DNA: TGTGCCAGCAGTTACAGGACGGGATCCACTGAAGCTTTCTTT. The rearrangement uses TRBV6-2 or TRBV6-3 and TRBJ1-1; D gene ambiguous. Germline assignment: CDR1 MNHEY and CDR2 SVGEGT. The CDR3 sequence is 14 residues long. The V gene lost 2 bases and the J gene lost 4 bases, with 11 bases spanning the gap.

This sequence joins TRBV7-2 and TRBJ2-5; a weak D match, TRBD2 (6 bases). Between the trimmed V and J ends, which lost 1 base and 4 bases, there was a span of 10 bases. The CDR3 runs 14 residues. Germline-derived CDR1 and CDR2 are SGHTA and FQGNSA. As DNA, the CDR3 is TGTGCCAGCAGCTTAGTCGGAGGGTTAGAGACCCAGTACTTC. Protein product: CASSLVGGLETQYF.

V and J are TRBV20-1 and TRBJ1-2; a possible D gene is TRBD1 (6 bases). Trimming left V 3 bases short and J 7 bases short, with 24 bases between. Germline loops: CDR1 DFQATT, CDR2 SNEGSKA (reference sequence). The CDR3 is 16 residues long. The DNA for the CDR3 is TGCAGTGCTAGGCGAATTGAAACAGGGTCCGATGGTGGCTACACCTTC. Protein sequence: CSARRIETGSDGGYTF.

The chain is built from TRBV5-1 and TRBJ2-1; D call uncertain. CDR3 length: 14 amino acids. Germline V gene data show CDR1 as SGHRS and CDR2 as YFSETQ. The germline V and J ends were trimmed by 0 bases and 10 bases, with 14 bases remaining between them. The CDR3 region has the DNA TGCGCCAGCAGCTTGGGCCGGTCGGCAGACGAGCAGTTCTTC. Protein sequence: CASSLGRSADEQFF.

This clonotype qualifies as medium-sized (0.01 to 0.1%). The gene calls are TRBV4-1 and TRBJ2-1; D call uncertain. CDR1 is MGHRA and CDR2 is YSYEKL in the germline V gene. Trimming shortened V by 0 bases and J by 8 bases, and 14 bases separated the two germline ends. This CDR3 has 15 amino acids. The CDR3 sequence is CASSQELGSVDEQFF. The CDR3 DNA follows: TGCGCCAGCAGCCAAGAGTTGGGCAGTGTGGATGAGCAGTTCTTC.

In its sample, this clonotype was seen a few times. The chain employs TRBV27 and TRBJ1-2; D not certain. Looked up from germline, CDR1 is MNHEY and CDR2 is SMNVEV (reference sequence). Trimming pared 3 bases from V and 8 bases from J, leaving 13 bases between. The CDR3 length is 13 residues. CDR3 nucleotide sequence: TGTGCCAGCAGTTTCCAGCCGTTCGAGGGCTACACCTTC. As protein: CASSFQPFEGYTF.

The V gene is TRBV30, the J gene TRBJ2-1, with 8 bases lining up with TRBD2. The germline V gene encodes CDR1 GTSNPN and CDR2 SVGIG (reference sequence). The CDR3 is 14 amino acids. The CDR3 region has the DNA TGTGTCCTGGAGATAGCGGGATCCTACAATGAGCAGTTCTTC. Translated, it gives CVLEIAGSYNEQFF.

This clonotype was detected only a few times. The V and J genes are TRBV12-3 or TRBV12-4 and TRBJ1-1; D may be TRBD1 (5 bases). CDR3 length: 15 amino acids. V was shortened by 1 base and J by 5 bases, with 14 bases between the two germline ends. In DNA, the CDR3 is TGTGCCAGCAGTTTAGGCCCCCTGGGGGGGACTGAAGCTTTCTTT. It translates to CASSLGPLGGTEAFF.

The chain employs TRBV20-1 and TRBJ1-4, with 7 bases that match TRBD1. The CDR3 sequence is 14 residues long. Germline assignment: CDR1 DFQATT and CDR2 SNEGSKA (reference sequence). The J segment lost 6 bases and the V segment lost 0 bases, leaving 4 bases of the junction unmatched. The CDR3 loop reads CSARESGGHEKLFF. As DNA, the CDR3 is TGCAGTGCTAGAGAGTCAGGGGGTCATGAAAAACTGTTTTTT.

The chain has TRBV4-1 and TRBJ2-5, with TRBD1 as a possible D gene (6 bases). Trimming took off 2 bases at V and 5 bases at J, with 12 bases between the two ends. Looked up from germline, CDR1 is MGHRA and CDR2 is YSYEKL. The CDR3 has 14 amino acids. As DNA, the CDR3 is TGCGCCAGCAGCCAACTGGGGGCTGGCGAGACCCAGTACTTC. The encoded protein is CASSQLGAGETQYF.

The J gene is TRBJ1-6, the V gene TRBV7-2; 7 bases are shared with TRBD1. Losses at the gene ends were 5 bases for V and 13 bases for J; bases not matched to a gene: 11. Germline CDR1 reads SGHTA; CDR2 reads FQGNSA. The CDR3 contains 14 residues. The CDR3 here is CASSVAGTERPLHF. The DNA for the CDR3 is TGTGCCAGCAGCGTCGCCGGGACAGAGAGGCCCCTCCACTTT.

This clonotype was seen only a few times. The V call is TRBV10-3, the J call TRBJ2-5, with D hard to call. This CDR3 has 15 residues. CDR1 and CDR2 (germline): ENHRY, SYGVKD. V was trimmed by 4 bases and J by 0 bases, leaving 12 bases between them. The DNA of the CDR3 is TGTGCCATCAGTGTGTCTTCAGAGTACCAAGAGACCCAGTACTTC. As protein: CAISVSSEYQETQYF.

The chain recombines TRBV19 with TRBJ2-1, with 8 bases lining up with TRBD1. The CDR3 sequence is 16 residues long. J lost 6 bases, V lost 5 bases, and 12 bases had no gene match. Germline V gene lookup returns CDR1 LNHDA and CDR2 SQIVND (reference sequence). CDR3 DNA sequence: TGTGCCAGTAGTTCGAGAGGACAGGGATGGGGCAATGAGCAGTTCTTC. Translated: CASSSRGQGWGNEQFF.

This rearrangement joins TRBV4-3 to TRBJ1-2; 9 bases fit TRBD1. The V segment lost 4 bases and the J segment 3 bases; nucleotides outside the gene matches: 6. There are 15 residues in the CDR3. Germline V gives CDR1 LGHNA, CDR2 YSLEER. The chain's CDR3 is CASSPTGGPYYGYTF. DNA of the CDR3: TGCGCCAGCAGCCCGACAGGGGGGCCTTACTATGGCTACACCTTC.

The chain combines TRBV5-1 with TRBJ1-1, with a possible D match to TRBD1 (5 bases). CDR3 length: 15 residues. V shed 4 bases and J shed 1 base, with 14 bases lying between them. CDR1 and CDR2 (germline): SGHRS, YFSETQ. In DNA form, the CDR3 reads TGCGCCAGCAGCATAACCGGGACCACGAACACTGAAGCTTTCTTT. It translates to CASSITGTTNTEAFF.

The V call is TRBV6-5, the J call TRBJ2-1, with D hard to call. The V gene's germline CDR1 is MNHEY and CDR2 SVGAGI. The CDR3 extends over 15 amino acids. Between the trimmed V and J ends, which lost 6 bases and 0 bases, there was a span of 12 bases. CDR3: CASSSVGFSYNEQFF. CDR3 sequence (DNA): TGTGCCAGCAGCTCCGTGGGATTCTCCTACAATGAGCAGTTCTTC.

The chain carries TRBV20-1 and TRBJ2-7; D ambiguous. V lost 6 bases to trimming and J lost 3 bases, with 9 bases between them. Looked up from germline, CDR1 is DFQATT and CDR2 is SNEGSKA (reference sequence). This CDR3 is built from 11 residues. The CDR3 sequence is CSAAERYEQYF. Here the CDR3 DNA reads TGCAGTGCCGCAGAACGCTACGAGCAGTACTTC.

Details on this clonotype: The junction shows a germline mismatch at one end, possibly a read error. The CDR3 sequence: CASSQVPDPTLSCEQYF. In DNA, the CDR3 is TGCGCCAGCAGCCAAGTTCCGGATCCTACCCTCTCCTGCGAGCAGTACTTC. The chain links TRBV4-1 to TRBJ2-7; D remains unclear. The CDR3 loop spans 17 amino acids. Germline V gene sequence: CDR1 MGHRA, CDR2 YSYEKL.

The chain combines TRBV6-2 or TRBV6-3 with TRBJ2-6; D unclear. The germline V gene has CDR1 MNHEY and CDR2 SVGEGT. V was pared by 2 bases and J by 1 base, with 9 bases between. The CDR3 totals 16 residues. This CDR3 reads CASSYPRASGANVLTF. In DNA, the CDR3 is TGTGCCAGCAGTTACCCAAGGGCATCTGGGGCCAACGTCCTGACTTTC.